This is a list of T cell receptor beta chains from one sample in a study of early T cells in non-severe SARS-CoV-2 infection. TCRdb re-derived calls from the 5' RACE reads in MiXCR, one entry per CDR3 protein. The data contain tens of thousands of distinct CDR3 sequences, about 5% of them seen just once; the ten biggest clones take up about 3.9%. Sequencing used whole blood. The receptors were gathered from an adult who was a healthcare worker with PCR-confirmed SARS-CoV-2 infection or an uninfected control (not recorded which). CDR3s include the opening cysteine and the closing phenylalanine or tryptophan. A D gene is named only where the DNA matches it firmly. Clone sizes are given selectively: once, few, many, or a class where the clone is expanded.

d_gene | j_gene | abundance | v_gene | CDR3aa | CDR3nt
. | TRBJ2-2 | many | TRBV24-1 | CATSDFTGELFF | TGTGCCACCAGTGATTTTACCGGGGAGCTGTTTTTT
. | TRBJ2-5 | medium-sized | TRBV7-9 | CASSLVETQYF | TGTGCCAGCAGCTTGGTCGAGACCCAGTACTTC
. | TRBJ1-1 | few | TRBV25-1 | CASSDIRGSVLGTEAFF | TGTGCCAGCAGTGATATTCGGGGATCGGTTTTGGGCACTGAAGCTTTCTTT
TRBD1 | TRBJ2-7 | few | TRBV2 | CASCEGDSFYSPYEQYF | TGTGCCAGCTGCGAGGGGGACAGCTTTTATAGTCCCTACGAGCAGTACTTC
TRBD1 | TRBJ2-3 | . | TRBV2 | CASTRGQGMRGHDTQYF | TGTGCCAGCACTCGGGGACAGGGTATGAGGGGTCACGATACGCAGTATTTT
. | TRBJ2-7 | many | TRBV18 | CASSPSGQHYEQYF | TGTGCCAGCTCACCAAGTGGACAGCACTACGAGCAGTACTTC
TRBD2 | TRBJ2-7 | many | TRBV20-1 | CSGTSGSYEQYF | TGCAGCGGGACTAGCGGATCCTACGAGCAGTACTTC
TRBD1 | TRBJ2-2 | medium-sized | TRBV13 | CASSPETDRGRGGELFF | TGTGCCAGCAGCCCGGAAACGGACAGGGGGCGAGGCGGGGAGCTGTTTTTT
. | TRBJ2-1 | few | TRBV7-9 | CASSPGRQHLGNEQFF | TGTGCCAGCAGCCCCGGACGCCAGCACTTAGGCAATGAGCAGTTCTTC
TRBD2 | TRBJ2-3 | many | TRBV5-5 | CASSRSGTTTDTQYF | TGTGCCAGCAGCCGTAGCGGGACAACGACAGATACGCAGTATTTT
. | TRBJ2-5 | few | TRBV11-2 | CASSSGLKETQYF | TGTGCCTCCAGCTCCGGACTTAAAGAGACCCAGTACTTC
. | TRBJ1-5 | medium-sized | TRBV4-1 | CASSQYSLEDSNQPQHF | TGCGCCAGCAGCCAATATTCTCTGGAGGATAGCAATCAGCCCCAGCATTTT
. | TRBJ1-2 | many | TRBV28 | CASRNRDPPYGYTF | TGTGCCAGCAGGAACAGGGACCCCCCCTATGGCTACACCTTC
TRBD1 | TRBJ1-1 | many | TRBV18 | CASSHSPGQGDSSTEAFF | TGTGCCAGCTCACACTCCCCGGGACAGGGGGACAGTAGTACTGAAGCTTTCTTT
. | TRBJ1-5 | medium-sized | TRBV3-1 | CASSQRTGYQPQHF | TGTGCCAGCAGCCAACGTACTGGGTATCAGCCCCAGCATTTT
. | TRBJ2-2 | few | TRBV12-3/TRBV12-4 | CASSFQGSGELFF | TGTGCCAGCAGTTTTCAGGGGTCCGGGGAGCTGTTTTTT
. | TRBJ2-5 | few | TRBV7-9 | CASSLVGETQYF | TGTGCCAGCAGCTTAGTAGGTGAAACCCAGTACTTC
. | TRBJ2-1 | few | TRBV20-1 | CSARPGGSLGSYNEQFF | TGCAGTGCTAGACCCGGAGGCAGCCTTGGCTCCTACAATGAGCAGTTCTTC
TRBD2 | TRBJ2-1 | many | TRBV20-1 | CSAVTSGGLTWRNEQFF | TGCAGTGCTGTGACTAGCGGGGGCCTTACCTGGAGGAATGAGCAGTTCTTC
. | TRBJ1-1 | medium-sized | TRBV12-3/TRBV12-4 | CASSLGNTEAFF | TGTGCCAGCAGTTTGGGGAACACTGAAGCTTTCTTT
. | TRBJ1-2 | few | TRBV19 | CASNDRAKANYGYTF | TGTGCCAGTAATGACCGGGCGAAAGCTAACTATGGCTACACCTTC
. | TRBJ1-5 | few | TRBV7-9 | CASSSQGTSQPQHF | TGTGCCAGCAGCTCACAGGGTACCAGTCAGCCCCAGCATTTT
. | TRBJ1-1 | many | TRBV28 | CASTPLFQVGWNTEAFF | TGTGCCAGCACCCCTTTATTCCAGGTAGGATGGAACACTGAAGCTTTCTTT
. | TRBJ2-7 | . | TRBV13 | CASSTRQAEEQYF | TGTGCCAGCAGCACTAGACAGGCCGAGGAGCAGTACTTC
. | TRBJ1-1 | many | TRBV11-2 | CASSLDRWNTEAFF | TGTGCCAGCAGCCTCGACAGGTGGAACACTGAAGCTTTCTTT
. | TRBJ1-2 | many | TRBV5-5 | CASSLATASYGYTF | TGTGCCAGCAGCTTGGCCACAGCCTCCTATGGCTACACCTTC
. | TRBJ2-3 | . | TRBV6-6 | CASSYLQGSTDTQYF | TGTGCCAGCAGTTACTTACAGGGAAGCACAGATACGCAGTATTTT
TRBD1 | TRBJ2-7 | . | TRBV7-9 | CASSLVGGEYEQYF | TGTGCCAGCAGCTTAGTAGGGGGCGAGTACGAGCAGTACTTC
. | TRBJ1-2 | few | TRBV14 | CASSPRTVTGYGYTF | TGTGCCAGCAGCCCTCGGACAGTAACTGGCTATGGCTACACCTTC
TRBD1 | TRBJ2-7 | medium-sized | TRBV4-2 | CASSQEGTGLDEQYF | TGTGCCAGCAGCCAAGAAGGGACAGGGCTCGACGAGCAGTACTTC
. | TRBJ2-1 | few | TRBV29-1 | CSVDQGGQFF | TGCAGCGTCGATCAGGGAGGGCAGTTCTTC
TRBD1 | TRBJ2-3 | many | TRBV27 | CASSGTGTGIFTQYF | TGTGCCAGCAGTGGGACCGGGACAGGGATATTTACGCAGTATTTT
TRBD1 | TRBJ1-6 | . | TRBV6-5 | CASQNLGTGAYNSPLHF | TGTGCCAGTCAAAACCTCGGGACAGGGGCCTATAATTCACCCCTCCACTTT
TRBD2 | TRBJ2-1 | many | TRBV20-1 | CSARERSLAGGPNEQFF | TGCAGTGCTAGAGAACGGTCTCTCGCGGGGGGCCCCAATGAGCAGTTCTTC
. | TRBJ2-6 | few | TRBV4-2 | CASSPVISGANVLTF | TGTGCCAGCAGTCCGGTCATCTCTGGGGCCAACGTCCTGACTTTC
. | TRBJ1-2 | many | TRBV7-8 | CASSLAQAYRPHYGYTF | TGTGCCAGCAGCTTAGCTCAGGCGTACCGCCCCCACTATGGCTACACCTTC
. | TRBJ2-7 | many | TRBV10-3 | CAIGGGGAFYEQYF | TGTGCCATCGGGGGCGGGGGTGCTTTCTACGAGCAGTACTTC